The 21 T cell receptor beta chains reported below all come from one sample, sequenced in a study of identical twins. Using its own MiXCR run on the 5' RACE reads, TCRdb lists one record per CDR3 protein. The sample lists approximately 890,000 distinct CDR3 sequences; 12% were seen once. Separately, the same data were catalogued under a study of yellow fever vaccine responses in identical twins.

The sample comprised PBMCs. The source of these receptors is a woman aged 18-30 years in good health.

The gene calls are TRBV5-1 and TRBJ2-7; TRBD2 is a possible D gene (6 bases). Germline assignment: CDR1 SGHRS and CDR2 YFSETQ. V lost 4 bases to trimming and J lost 0 bases, with 17 bases between them. The CDR3 length is 16 residues. The DNA of the CDR3 is TGCGCCAGCAGCCCCCAGGCTGGCGGGGCCTCCTACGAGCAGTACTTC. Translated, it gives CASSPQAGGASYEQYF.

This clonotype came up a few times. The chain employs TRBV5-8 and TRBJ1-1; D might be TRBD1 (5 bases). The CDR3 runs 16 residues. Germline V gives CDR1 SGHTS, CDR2 YDEGEE. The V end was cut by 2 bases, the J end by 1 base, with 15 bases between. The CDR3 is CASSFFIWGENTEAFF. In DNA form, the CDR3 reads TGTGCCAGCAGCTTCTTTATTTGGGGCGAGAACACTGAAGCTTTCTTT.

This clonotype has only a few counts. The gene calls are TRBV20-1 and TRBJ2-3; 9 bases map to TRBD2. This CDR3 has 13 amino acids. Germline V CDR1 and CDR2: DFQATT, SNEGSKA (reference sequence). Trimming took 5 bases from V and 2 from J; bases not matched to a gene: 2. The CDR3 spells CSAASGDTDTQYF. DNA of the CDR3: TGCAGTGCTGCTAGCGGGGACACAGATACGCAGTATTTT.

This clonotype was detected ten times or more. The chain is built from TRBV15 and TRBJ2-5, with unresolved D. Trimming took off 1 base at V and 4 bases at J, with 4 bases between the two ends. Germline lookup yields CDR1 LNHNV and CDR2 YYDKDF (reference sequence). CDR3 size: 12 residues. CDR3 DNA sequence: TGTGCCACCAGCAGAGGGTCAGAGACCCAGTACTTC. Amino acids: CATSRGSETQYF.

The chain has TRBV28 and TRBJ1-1, with a possible D match to TRBD1 (5 bases). The V gene lost 0 bases and the J gene lost 3 bases, with 8 bases spanning the gap. CDR1 MDHEN and CDR2 SYDVKM come from the germline V gene. The CDR3 sequence is 14 residues long. The chain's CDR3 is CASSLWGLDTEAFF. DNA for the CDR3: TGTGCCAGCAGTTTATGGGGGCTGGACACTGAAGCTTTCTTT.

The chain carries TRBV4-1 and TRBJ2-1; 9 nucleotides agree with TRBD1. Losses at the gene ends were 2 bases for V and 9 bases for J; bases not matched to a gene: 11. Germline assignment: CDR1 MGHRA and CDR2 YSYEKL. The CDR3 sequence is 16 residues long. Here the CDR3 DNA reads TGCGCCAGCAGCCAACCTCCGCGGGACAGGGTAGGTGAGCAGTTCTTC. Protein sequence: CASSQPPRDRVGEQFF.

This clonotype was seen at least ten times. This chain's CDR3 is CASSLYEASYNEQFF. CDR3 nucleotides: TGTGCCAGCAGCTTATATGAGGCCTCCTACAATGAGCAGTTCTTC. The chain employs TRBV7-2 and TRBJ2-1, with no clear D. Germline V gene sequence: CDR1 SGHTA, CDR2 FQGNSA. V was clipped by 2 bases and J by 0 bases, with 8 bases between them. This CDR3 is 15 amino acids long.

This rearrangement joins TRBV12-3 or TRBV12-4 to TRBJ1-1; D not certain. The CDR3 is made up of 12 amino acids. Trimming cost V 6 bases and J 6 bases, with 11 bases left between them. The CDR3 is CASSPGPAEAFF. The CDR3 bases are TGTGCCAGCAGCCCCGGACCGGCTGAAGCTTTCTTT.

This clonotype was seen a handful of times. This chain joins TRBV7-8 and TRBJ2-1; D might be TRBD1 (6 bases). Germline V gene sequence: CDR1 SGHVS, CDR2 FQNEAQ. The CDR3 has 17 residues. The germline V and J ends were trimmed by 0 bases and 4 bases, with 16 bases remaining between them. CDR3 bases: TGTGCCAGCAGCTTAGCGAAACAGGGTAGAGGGTACAATGAGCAGTTCTTC. It codes for CASSLAKQGRGYNEQFF. Drawing the rest from reference TRBV7-8 and TRBJ2-1, the complete variable domain is GAGVSQSPRYKVAKRGQDVALRCDPISGHVSLFWYQQALGQGPEFLTYFQNEAQLDKSGLPSDRFFAERPEGSVSTLKIQRTQQEDSAVYLCASSLAKQGRGYNEQFFGPGTRLTVL.

This clonotype showed up just a few times. The rearrangement uses TRBV27 and TRBJ2-2; 8 bases match TRBD2. The germline V gene encodes CDR1 MNHEY and CDR2 SMNVEV (reference sequence). The CDR3 extends over 16 amino acids. V gave up 7 bases and J gave up 7 bases; unmatched junction bases: 14. CDR3 residues: CASTPWSGRGDGELFF. The CDR3 DNA follows: TGTGCCAGCACCCCTTGGAGCGGGAGAGGAGACGGGGAGCTGTTTTTT.

This clonotype has more than one count but fewer than ten. This rearrangement joins TRBV5-1 to TRBJ1-1; D unclear. The V end was cut by 6 bases, the J end by 1 base, with 13 bases between. From germline, CDR1 is SGHRS and CDR2 YFSETQ. The CDR3 totals 14 residues. The CDR3 DNA is TGCGCCAGCACCCGGGCGCCGGCGAACACTGAAGCTTTCTTT. Protein: CASTRAPANTEAFF. The whole variable domain, filled in from reference TRBV5-1 and TRBJ1-1, reads KAGVTQTPRYLIKTRGQQVTLSCSPISGHRSVSWYQQTPGQGLQFLFEYFSETQRNKGNFPGRFSGRQFSNSRSEMNVSTLELGDSALYLCASTRAPANTEAFFGQGTRLTVV.

J is TRBJ2-5 and V is TRBV3-1; D is perhaps TRBD1 (6 bases). The germline CDR1 and CDR2 sequences are LGHDT and YNNKEL (reference sequence). V lost 0 bases, J lost 7 bases, and 21 bases lay in between. CDR3 length: 17 residues. This CDR3 reads CASSQEGDDRSRGTQYF. DNA of the CDR3: TGTGCCAGCAGCCAAGAAGGGGACGACAGGTCCCGCGGGACCCAGTACTTC.

V usage is TRBV5-1 and J usage is TRBJ2-1, with 12 positions matching TRBD2. The CDR3 is made up of 16 amino acids. The V gene end was trimmed by 0 bases and the J gene end by 9 bases; junction bases not matched to a gene: 7. Germline-derived CDR1 and CDR2 are SGHRS and YFSETQ. The CDR3 DNA reads as TGCGCCAGCAGCTTGGGTCTAGCGGGGGGGAGTCGTGAGCAGTTCTTC. This sequence encodes CASSLGLAGGSREQFF. Variable domain in full (rest from reference TRBV5-1 and TRBJ2-1): KAGVTQTPRYLIKTRGQQVTLSCSPISGHRSVSWYQQTPGQGLQFLFEYFSETQRNKGNFPGRFSGRQFSNSRSEMNVSTLELGDSALYLCASSLGLAGGSREQFFGPGTRLTVL.

This clonotype was seen a few times. CDR3 sequence: CASSLGRRQPQHF. The CDR3 DNA reads as TGTGCCAGCAGTTTAGGCCGGCGGCAGCCCCAGCATTTT. The V call is TRBV6-5, the J call TRBJ1-5; D not resolved. The CDR3 runs to 13 residues. V lost 4 bases and J 7 bases, leaving 11 bases between the germline ends. Germline V lookup: CDR1 MNHEY, CDR2 SVGAGI.

This clonotype was counted only a few times. This chain uses TRBV7-6 with TRBJ2-2; 10 bases align to TRBD1. Germline CDR1 reads SGHVS; CDR2 reads FNYEAQ. Trimming cost V 2 bases and J 6 bases; bases outside gene matches: 3. This CDR3 has 15 residues. The CDR3 bases are TGTGCCAGCAGCTTACGGGACAGGGGCGCCGGGGAGCTGTTTTTT. It specifies CASSLRDRGAGELFF.

The chain employs TRBV20-1 and TRBJ1-1; D gene unclear. The CDR3 length is 12 residues. Germline V gives CDR1 DFQATT, CDR2 SNEGSKA (reference sequence). The V end was cut by 5 bases, the J end by 0 bases, with 7 bases between. The CDR3 reads CSAGYLNTEAFF. In DNA form, the CDR3 reads TGCAGTGCTGGCTATTTGAACACTGAAGCTTTCTTT.

The rearrangement links TRBV27 to TRBJ2-7; D is unclear. Germline V gene lookup returns CDR1 MNHEY and CDR2 SMNVEV (reference sequence). The CDR3 covers 11 residues. The V end was cut by 2 bases, the J end by 6 bases, with 5 bases between. The CDR3 here is CASSLDLEQYV. The CDR3, as DNA: TGTGCCAGCAGTTTAGATCTCGAGCAGTACGTC.

The V call is TRBV29-1, the J call TRBJ2-7, with D uncertain. CDR1 is SQVTM, CDR2 ANQGSEA, per germline. The CDR3 is made up of 14 amino acids. Trimming stripped 2 bases from V and 0 bases from J, with 11 bases between. CDR3 sequence (DNA): TGCAGCGTTGAAACCCCCGGCAGCTCCTACGAGCAGTACTTC. This translates into CSVETPGSSYEQYF.

The chain is built from TRBV5-5 and TRBJ2-5, with 10 bases fitting TRBD2. The CDR3 has 17 residues. The trim removed 1 base at V and 5 bases at J, leaving 11 bases unmatched. Germline loops: CDR1 SGHKS, CDR2 YYEKEE (reference sequence). For the CDR3, the DNA is TGTGCCAGCAGCTTGCGGCTAGCGGGAGTATATTACGAGACCCAGTACTTC. Translating gives CASSLRLAGVYYETQYF.

This chain joins TRBV4-1 and TRBJ1-2; D gene uncertain. CDR3 size: 14 residues. Looked up from germline, CDR1 is MGHRA and CDR2 is YSYEKL. Trimming removed 4 bases from V and 2 bases from J, with 11 bases in between. The CDR3 reads CASSPHPENYGYTF. Written as DNA, the CDR3 is TGCGCCAGCAGCCCTCACCCTGAGAACTATGGCTACACCTTC.

The J gene is TRBJ2-1, the V gene TRBV12-3 or TRBV12-4; tentatively, D is TRBD2 (5 bases). This CDR3 is 11 amino acids long. V dropped 1 base and J dropped 14 bases, with 9 bases sitting between them. This CDR3 is CASSLGGEEFF. For the CDR3, the DNA is TGTGCCAGCAGTTTAGGGGGAGAGGAGTTCTTC.